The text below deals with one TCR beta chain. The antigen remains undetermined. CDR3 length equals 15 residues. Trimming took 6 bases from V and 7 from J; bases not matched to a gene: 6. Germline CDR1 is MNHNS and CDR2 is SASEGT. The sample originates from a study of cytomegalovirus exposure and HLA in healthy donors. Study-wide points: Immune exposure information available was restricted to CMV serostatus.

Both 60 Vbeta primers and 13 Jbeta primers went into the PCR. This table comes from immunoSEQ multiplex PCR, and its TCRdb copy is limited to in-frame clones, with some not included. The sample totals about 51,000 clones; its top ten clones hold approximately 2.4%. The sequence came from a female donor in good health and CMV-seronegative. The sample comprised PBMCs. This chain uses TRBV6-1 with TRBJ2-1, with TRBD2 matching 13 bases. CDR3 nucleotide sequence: TGTGCCAGCAGAGCCAGGACTAGCGGGAGTAATGAGCAGTTCTTC. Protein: CASRARTSGSNEQFF.